This entry concerns a single T cell receptor (beta chain). Its recognized antigen is unknown. Base qualities are not provided; no much larger clone lies one nucleotide away. There are 12 amino acids in the CDR3, from cysteine to phenylalanine inclusive. Here the CDR3 DNA is all that survives: 36 bases in frame from base 1. Via the germline V gene, CDR1 is SGHVS and CDR2 FNYEAQ. Trimming costs V 5 bases and J 7 bases, and their ends lie 9 bases apart. This entry comes from a study of blood T cell repertoires in COVID-19 (dated by TCRdb to 2019 to 2021). Regarding the research as a whole: Samples from collaborators originated in the United States, Italy and Spain and spanned both the acute and convalescent phases of COVID-19. Sample metadata almost always included a de-identified subject ID, COVID-19 status, age in years and sex. The material from the prospective study consisted of cDNA or gDNA derived from T cells, B-cell-depleted T cells, or PBMCs. The dataset comprised deeply sampled blood TCRbeta repertoires from subjects exposed to, actively infected with, or recovered from COVID-19. Where available, HLA class I and class II types were taken from metadata supplied by the sample provider and were not determined by assay-based typing. Samples came from the ongoing ImmuneRACE study (first 160 participants) plus 1,254 subjects from 6 global collaborators. The repertoires were released in a freely available public database intended as a resource for research on the immune response to SARS-CoV-2.

Participants in the prospective study were enrolled through a virtual design, were aged roughly 18 to 95 years, and lived in roughly 24 United States geographic areas. To assign participants to cohorts, the prospective study relied on clinical history that participants themselves reported in a screening survey and a study questionnaire. Recovered participants in ImmuneRACE Cohort 3 were defined as having two consecutive negative NP/OP PCR tests, clearance from a healthcare professional, or resolution of symptoms. In the prospective study, whole blood, serum and a nasopharyngeal or oropharyngeal swab were collected from each participant by mobile phlebotomists. Prospective study participants could optionally give additional blood draws and questionnaires over an approximately two-month period. Prospective study blood samples were shipped either frozen or at room temperature before DNA extraction.

TCRbeta CDR3 regions were amplified from genomic DNA by means of the immunoSEQ Assay, a bias-controlled multiplex PCR. In the source study's methods: Nucleated cell counts per sample were estimated from amplification of reference gene primers within the assay. To quantify the absolute abundance of each unique TCRbeta CDR3 rearrangement, sequence reads were collapsed and filtered. Productive Simpson clonality was computed per sample as the square root of Simpson's diversity index over productive rearrangements. What TCRdb holds here is the immuneACCESS table cut down to in-frame rearrangements. Part of the clones is not present; checked against another copy, under half of the missing clones reflect an unresolved V gene, and the others are unexplained. V and J calls and clone size follow that table, whereas D and trimming were derived from the DNA. This sample is represented by about 330,000 clones; around nine tenths of them were singletons. The ten largest clones take up around 4.6% of the sample.

Study-wide conclusions, independent of this receptor: How much clinical and demographic metadata was included differed by source and by participant, and the metadata was provided uncurated.

This TCR was recovered from a young man who had recovered from COVID-19. Sequencing input: PBMCs or T cells enriched from blood (not recorded which). The chain is assembled from TRBV7-6 and TRBJ2-1; perhaps TRBD2 is the D gene, with 6 bases matching. CDR3 reads: CASSPGLNEQFF. The nucleotides read TGTGCCAGCAGCCCCGGACTAAATGAGCAGTTCTTC.